This TCR beta chain stems from a study of vaccination and CD4 T cells after COVID-19. V was cut by 0 bases and J by 6 bases, with 15 bases left in between. CDR3 length equals 14 residues. Germline CDR1 is DFQATT and CDR2 is SNEGSKA (reference sequence). Cultured CD4+ T cell DNA was sequenced using the Oncomine TCR Beta short-read assay. TCRdb used MiXCR to reprocess the PCR reads, holding one entry per CDR3 protein. The repertoire consists of about 15,000 distinct CDR3 sequences, with 52% occurring once and the leading ten covering approximately 8%. Noted treatment: approximately 9-day PBMC culture with coronavirus spike peptide pools or control peptides (ViraFEST assay). About this clonotype: Its antigen is not known.

This chain joins TRBV20-1 and TRBJ2-7, with D unclear. Sequencing was done on a sample of CD4+ T cells from blood, cultured in vitro. The clonotype comes from a human donor who had recovered from COVID-19. CDR3 DNA: TGCAGTGCTAGAGATGGGCGAGGAGAGCTCGAGCAGTACTTC. Its protein product is CSARDGRGELEQYF.